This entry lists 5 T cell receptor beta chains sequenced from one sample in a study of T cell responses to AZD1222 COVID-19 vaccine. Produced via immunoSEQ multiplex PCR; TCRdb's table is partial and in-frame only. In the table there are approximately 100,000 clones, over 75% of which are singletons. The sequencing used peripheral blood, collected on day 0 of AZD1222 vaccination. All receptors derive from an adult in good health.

CDR3 sequence reads: CASQEDRFYEQYF. DNA for the CDR3: TGTGCCAGTCAGGAGGACAGGTTCTACGAGCAGTACTTC. J is TRBJ2-7 and V is TRBV2; 7 bases fit TRBD1. The germline gives CDR1 SNHLY, CDR2 FYNNEI. J gave up 3 bases and V 9 bases, and 8 bases lay outside the gene matches. The CDR3 covers 13 residues.

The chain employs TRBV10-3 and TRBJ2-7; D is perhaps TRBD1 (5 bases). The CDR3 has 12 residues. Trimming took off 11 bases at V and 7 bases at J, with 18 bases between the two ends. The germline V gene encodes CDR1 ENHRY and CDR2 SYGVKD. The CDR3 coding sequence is TGTGCCGCCTCGACCTCAGGGCGTGAGCAGTACTTC. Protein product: CAASTSGREQYF.

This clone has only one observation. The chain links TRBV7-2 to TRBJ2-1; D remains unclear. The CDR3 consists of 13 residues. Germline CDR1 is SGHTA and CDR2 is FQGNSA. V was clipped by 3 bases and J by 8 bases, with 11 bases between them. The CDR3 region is CASSFVASDEQFF. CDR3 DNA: TGTGCCAGCAGCTTCGTAGCTAGTGATGAGCAGTTCTTC.

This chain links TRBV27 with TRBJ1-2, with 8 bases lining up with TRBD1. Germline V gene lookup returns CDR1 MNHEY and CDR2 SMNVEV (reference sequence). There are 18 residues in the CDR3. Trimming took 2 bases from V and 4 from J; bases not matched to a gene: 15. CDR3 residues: CASSLAGQAPDRPYGYTF. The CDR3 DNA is TGTGCCAGCAGTTTAGCGGGACAGGCCCCAGACCGGCCCTATGGCTACACCTTC.

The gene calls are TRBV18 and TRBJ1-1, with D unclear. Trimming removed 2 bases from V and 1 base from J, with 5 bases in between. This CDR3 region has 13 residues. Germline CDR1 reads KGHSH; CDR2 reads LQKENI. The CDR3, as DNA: TGTGCCAGCTCACCATCAGGGAACACTGAAGCTTTCTTT. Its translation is CASSPSGNTEAFF.